This T cell receptor beta chain was profiled in a study of human T cells and chemical hapten exposure. TCRdb fed the RACE reads into MiXCR, producing one record per CDR3 protein. The table records 65,000 to 80,000 distinct CDR3 sequences, over 9% of them present only once. In its sample, this clonotype was seen a few times. Its antigen is not identified. Indicated time point: patch test 1, 2 weeks after DPC sensitization. As to treatment: therapeutic diphenylcyclopropenone sensitization with weekly scalp DPC. Study results and limitations: Relative to controls, expanded TCRs formed significantly more large CDR3 similarity clusters.

The specimen was whole blood, collected in connection with sensitization to the hapten diphenylcyclopropenone (DPC). This TCR came from a woman between 45 and 60 years old with alopecia areata. Some clones in this sample may be carry-over from other donors' samples.

For the CDR3, the DNA is TGTGCCAGCTCACCACGAGGGGACGGGTCCTACAATGAGCAGTTCTTC. It specifies CASSPRGDGSYNEQFF. The J gene is TRBJ2-1, the V gene TRBV18; either TRBD1 or TRBD2 may fit D (5 bases each). Germline loops: CDR1 KGHSH, CDR2 LQKENI. This CDR3 has 16 residues. V was cut by 1 base and J by 1 base, with 11 bases left in between.